This T cell receptor (beta chain) was identified during a study of shared clonotypes between healthy human individuals. This CDR3 spans 15 amino acids. Germline assignment: CDR1 MNHEY and CDR2 SMNVEV (reference sequence). V gave up 3 bases and J gave up 3 bases; unmatched junction bases: 5. Some clones are missing from TCRdb's copy, which holds only in-frame ones; the method was immunoSEQ multiplex PCR. The sample lists about 2.2 million clones; under 95% were seen once. Naive CD8 cells lacked CD45RO, underwent positive selection for CCR7 and left out terminally differentiated effector memory CD45RA+ cells.

V is TRBV27 and J is TRBJ2-7, with 10 positions matching TRBD1. The TCR originated in a man younger than 35 in good health. Some clones in this sample may be carry-over from other donors' samples. Sample: naive CD8+ T cells from PBMCs. DNA for the CDR3: TGTGCCAGCAGTTTTGGGACAGGGGCCCTCTACGAGCAGTACTTC. Translating gives CASSFGTGALYEQYF.